These T cell receptor beta chains were read from a single sample in a study of OX40 agonist ivuxolimab in advanced cancers. Method: immunoSEQ multiplex PCR; TCRdb's copy keeps in-frame clones and lacks some. The table includes about 62,000 clones, 85% detected once. The specimen was CD4+ or CD8+ T cells sorted from blood, collected in a trial of the OX40 agonist ivuxolimab. All receptors come from an adult with an advanced solid tumor such as melanoma, head and neck, liver or kidney cancer. The CDR3 runs from the conserved cysteine through the conserved F or W.

j_gene: TRBJ1-3
v_gene: TRBV21-1
CDR3aa: CASLGLPHSGNTIYF

j_gene: TRBJ1-5
v_gene: TRBV6-5
CDR3aa: CASSRDRWTDQPQHF

j_gene: TRBJ1-2
v_gene: TRBV6-6
CDR3aa: CATAGEGPYGYTF

j_gene: TRBJ2-7
v_gene: TRBV7-2
CDR3aa: CASSSMTSGRVNEQYF

j_gene: TRBJ2-7
v_gene: TRBV7-6
CDR3aa: CASSLRQGSDEQYF

j_gene: TRBJ2-7
v_gene: TRBV6-1
CDR3aa: CASDPLDRTSYEQYF

j_gene: TRBJ2-5
v_gene: TRBV5-1
CDR3aa: CASSLDPPGGPETQYF

j_gene: TRBJ1-1
v_gene: TRBV7-9
CDR3aa: CASSLAGHTEAFF

j_gene: TRBJ2-7
v_gene: TRBV2
CDR3aa: CASSGGGVKPYEQYF

j_gene: TRBJ1-4
v_gene: TRBV7-9
CDR3aa: CASRSGTGGEKLFF

j_gene: TRBJ2-3
v_gene: TRBV6-5
CDR3aa: CASRSPGAIATDTQYF

j_gene: TRBJ2-1
v_gene: TRBV6-5
CDR3aa: CASSYGGGHAYNEQFF

j_gene: TRBJ2-2
v_gene: TRBV25-1
CDR3aa: CASANQRTGQTGELFF

j_gene: TRBJ2-5
v_gene: TRBV27
CDR3aa: CASSLLNVGETQYF

j_gene: TRBJ2-7
v_gene: TRBV5-1
CDR3aa: CASSLPLAGGQDEQYF

j_gene: TRBJ2-1
v_gene: TRBV4-1
CDR3aa: CASSQTGGNEQFF

j_gene: TRBJ2-7
v_gene: TRBV29-1
CDR3aa: CSADRRGEQYF

j_gene: TRBJ2-5
v_gene: TRBV18
CDR3aa: CASSPPNSGGAGETQYF

j_gene: TRBJ2-5
v_gene: TRBV27
CDR3aa: CASSQTGGWEETQYF

j_gene: TRBJ1-3
v_gene: TRBV7-2
CDR3aa: CASSLAFGSGNTIYF

j_gene: TRBJ2-7
v_gene: TRBV5-1
CDR3aa: CASSSDLNEQYF

j_gene: TRBJ2-4
v_gene: TRBV7-3
CDR3aa: CASGPGTGGKNIQYF

j_gene: TRBJ2-7
v_gene: TRBV5-1
CDR3aa: CASSLGTVTYEQYF

j_gene: TRBJ1-4
v_gene: TRBV5-6
CDR3aa: CASSSPGTVNEKLFF

j_gene: TRBJ1-3
v_gene: TRBV2
CDR3aa: CASSDFGFGNTIYF

j_gene: TRBJ2-2
v_gene: TRBV2
CDR3aa: CATKTAGRTGELFF

j_gene: TRBJ1-6
v_gene: TRBV2
CDR3aa: CASGADSDSPLHF

j_gene: TRBJ2-7
v_gene: TRBV6-5
CDR3aa: CASSASGRGSYEQYF

j_gene: TRBJ1-6
v_gene: TRBV27
CDR3aa: CASRGGQGSYNSPLHF

j_gene: TRBJ2-3
v_gene: TRBV19
CDR3aa: CASSIQEVGTDTQYF

j_gene: TRBJ2-1
v_gene: TRBV19
CDR3aa: CASSSGWEQFF

j_gene: TRBJ2-7
v_gene: TRBV19
CDR3aa: CASSPLGIAGASYEQYF

j_gene: TRBJ1-1
v_gene: TRBV11-2
CDR3aa: CASSSRDRGYHTEAFF

j_gene: TRBJ2-1
v_gene: TRBV2
CDR3aa: CASRPSLAGVEQFF

j_gene: TRBJ2-7
v_gene: TRBV14
CDR3aa: CASSPSGRVREQYF

j_gene: TRBJ2-3
v_gene: TRBV28
CDR3aa: CASSASRVADTQYF

j_gene: TRBJ1-1
v_gene: TRBV10-3
CDR3aa: CAISEYGQGNTEAFF

j_gene: TRBJ2-1
v_gene: TRBV12-5
CDR3aa: CASGLGTGSLLNNEQFF

j_gene: TRBJ1-1
v_gene: TRBV4-1
CDR3aa: CASKVRPMNTEAFF

j_gene: TRBJ2-2
v_gene: TRBV2
CDR3aa: CASSAGGANTGELFF

j_gene: TRBJ2-1
v_gene: TRBV28
CDR3aa: CASSQPMGFFYNEQFF

j_gene: TRBJ2-1
v_gene: TRBV19
CDR3aa: CASSSYNEQFF

j_gene: TRBJ2-7
v_gene: TRBV6-6
CDR3aa: CASSRDRSYEQYF

j_gene: TRBJ2-7
v_gene: TRBV4-1
CDR3aa: CASSQEARIPYEQYF

j_gene: TRBJ1-1
v_gene: TRBV30
CDR3aa: CAWSVADTEAFF

j_gene: TRBJ2-3
v_gene: TRBV11-2
CDR3aa: CASSPRGASTDTQYF

j_gene: TRBJ2-7
v_gene: TRBV28
CDR3aa: CASSLWGQGVSYEQYF

j_gene: TRBJ2-7
v_gene: TRBV7-2
CDR3aa: CASSLLAGGYAYEQYF

j_gene: TRBJ1-2
v_gene: TRBV6-6
CDR3aa: CASSYPPGGQDGYTF

j_gene: TRBJ1-2
v_gene: TRBV10-3
CDR3aa: CAIKEATEKDGYTF